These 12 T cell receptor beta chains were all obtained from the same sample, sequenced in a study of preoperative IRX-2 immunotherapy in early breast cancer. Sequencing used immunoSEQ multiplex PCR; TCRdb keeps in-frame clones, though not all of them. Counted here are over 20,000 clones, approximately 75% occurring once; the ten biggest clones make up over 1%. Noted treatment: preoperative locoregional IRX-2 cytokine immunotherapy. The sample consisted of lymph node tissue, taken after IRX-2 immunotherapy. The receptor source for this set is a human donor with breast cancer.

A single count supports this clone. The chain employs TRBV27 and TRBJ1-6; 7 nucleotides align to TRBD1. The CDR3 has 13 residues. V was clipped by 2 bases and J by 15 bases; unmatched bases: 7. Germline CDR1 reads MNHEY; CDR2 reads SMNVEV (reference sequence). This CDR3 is CASSLAQGVRLHF. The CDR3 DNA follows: TGTGCCAGCAGTTTAGCCCAGGGGGTTCGCCTCCACTTT.

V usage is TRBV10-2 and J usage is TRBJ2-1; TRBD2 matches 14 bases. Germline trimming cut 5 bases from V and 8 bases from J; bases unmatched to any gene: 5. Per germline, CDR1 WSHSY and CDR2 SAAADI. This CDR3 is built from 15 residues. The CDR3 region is CASSPGTSGGDEQFF. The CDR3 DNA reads TGCGCCAGCAGTCCCGGGACTAGCGGGGGTGATGAGCAGTTCTTC.

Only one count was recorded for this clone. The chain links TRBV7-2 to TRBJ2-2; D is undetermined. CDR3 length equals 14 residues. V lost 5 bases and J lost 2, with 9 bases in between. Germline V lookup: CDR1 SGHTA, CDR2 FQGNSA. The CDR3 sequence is CASSLETNTGELFF. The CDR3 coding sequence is TGTGCCAGCAGCCTCGAGACAAACACCGGGGAGCTGTTTTTT.

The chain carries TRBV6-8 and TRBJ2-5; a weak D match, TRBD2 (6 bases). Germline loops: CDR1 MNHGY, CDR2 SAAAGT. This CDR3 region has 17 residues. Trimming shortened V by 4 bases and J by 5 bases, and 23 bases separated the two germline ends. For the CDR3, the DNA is TGTGCCAGCAGTTCCCAACCGGTAGCGGAGGACTGGGAGACCCAGTACTTC. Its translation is CASSSQPVAEDWETQYF.

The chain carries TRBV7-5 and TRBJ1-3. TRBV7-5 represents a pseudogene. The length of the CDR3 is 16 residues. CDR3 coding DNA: TGTGCCAGCAGCCGGGGGGGAATAACCTCTGGAAACACCATATATTTT. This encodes CASSRGGITSGNTIYF.

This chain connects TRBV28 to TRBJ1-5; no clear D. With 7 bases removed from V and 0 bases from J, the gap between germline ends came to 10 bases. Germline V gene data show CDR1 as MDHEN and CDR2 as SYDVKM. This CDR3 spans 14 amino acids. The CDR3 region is CASTSWGSNQPQHF. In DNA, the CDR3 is TGTGCCAGCACCTCTTGGGGTAGCAATCAGCCCCAGCATTTT.

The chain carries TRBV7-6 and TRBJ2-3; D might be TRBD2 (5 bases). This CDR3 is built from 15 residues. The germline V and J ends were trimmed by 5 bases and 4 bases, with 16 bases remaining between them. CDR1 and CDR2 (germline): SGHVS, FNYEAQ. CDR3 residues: CASSPGSRIADTQYF. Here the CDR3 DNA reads TGTGCCAGCAGCCCGGGGAGCCGGATTGCAGATACGCAGTATTTT.

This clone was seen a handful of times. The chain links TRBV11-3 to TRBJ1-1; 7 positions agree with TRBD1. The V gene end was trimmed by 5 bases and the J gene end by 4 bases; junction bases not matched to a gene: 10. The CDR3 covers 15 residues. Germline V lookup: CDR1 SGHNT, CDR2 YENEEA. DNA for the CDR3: TGTGCCAGCAGCCAGGCGGACAGGATGTCCACTGAAGCTTTCTTT. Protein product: CASSQADRMSTEAFF.

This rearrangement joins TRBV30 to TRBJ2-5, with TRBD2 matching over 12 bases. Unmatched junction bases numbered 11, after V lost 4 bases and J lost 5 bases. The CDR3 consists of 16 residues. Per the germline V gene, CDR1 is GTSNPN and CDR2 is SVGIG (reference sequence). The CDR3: CAWKPGLAGGRETQYF. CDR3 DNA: TGTGCCTGGAAACCGGGACTAGCGGGTGGCCGTGAGACCCAGTACTTC.

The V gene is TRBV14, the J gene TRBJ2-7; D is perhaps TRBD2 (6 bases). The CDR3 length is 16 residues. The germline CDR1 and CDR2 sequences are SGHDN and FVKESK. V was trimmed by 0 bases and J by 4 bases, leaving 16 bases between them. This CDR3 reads CASSQDRAGRRYEQYF. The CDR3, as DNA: TGTGCCAGCAGCCAAGATAGGGCGGGACGGCGATACGAGCAGTACTTC.

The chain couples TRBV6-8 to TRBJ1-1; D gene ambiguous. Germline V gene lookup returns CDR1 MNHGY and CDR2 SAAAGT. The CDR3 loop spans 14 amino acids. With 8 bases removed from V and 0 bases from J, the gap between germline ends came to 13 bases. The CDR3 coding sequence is TGTGCCAGCGGGATGTCGCGATTGAACACTGAAGCTTTCTTT. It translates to CASGMSRLNTEAFF.

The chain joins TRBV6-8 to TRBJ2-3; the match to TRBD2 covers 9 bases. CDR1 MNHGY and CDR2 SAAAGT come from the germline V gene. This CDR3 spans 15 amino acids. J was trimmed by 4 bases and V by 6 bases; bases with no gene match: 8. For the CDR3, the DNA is TGTGCCAGCAGCTGGGGACTAGCCAGGGCAGATACGCAGTATTTT. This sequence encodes CASSWGLARADTQYF.